The text below deals with one T cell receptor beta chain. As originally analysed: The authors estimated nucleated cell counts from reference gene primer amplification. Some clones are missing from TCRdb's copy, which holds only in-frame ones; the method was immunoSEQ multiplex PCR. The V and J calls and the clone size are those of that table, but D and trimming were determined from the DNA. The sample includes some 130,000 clones, 87% of them seen just once. This entry is derived from a study of blood T cell repertoires in COVID-19. Looking at the study overall: The analysed material was cDNA or gDNA that came from T cells, B-cell-depleted T cells, or PBMCs.

CDR3 length equals 13 residues. Germline V gene sequence: CDR1 GTSNPN, CDR2 SVGIG (reference sequence). Trimming cost V 0 bases and J 4 bases, with 9 bases left between them. The chain links TRBV30 to TRBJ1-1; D remains ambiguous. The receptor was isolated from a man between 45 and 60 years old with active COVID-19. Input material: peripheral blood. This CDR3 is CAWSVQPGTEAFF. The CDR3 DNA follows: TGTGCCTGGAGTGTACAGCCCGGCACTGAAGCTTTCTTT.